This TCR beta chain derives from a study of blood T cell repertoires in COVID-19. The wider study: The United States, Italy and Spain provided the acute and convalescent COVID-19 samples. From T cells, B-cell-depleted T cells, or PBMCs came the material, which was cDNA or gDNA.

Methods used by the authors: How many nucleated cells were present was estimated from reference gene primer amplification. TCRdb's table, derived via immunoSEQ multiplex PCR, lists solely in-frame clones and lacks some. That table is the source of V, J and clone size, and D and trimming were worked out from the DNA. The table includes around 68,000 clones, 80% to 90% detected once. Germline CDR1 MGHDK, CDR2 SYGVNS. The CDR3 has 15 residues. With 4 bases removed from V and 0 bases from J, the gap between germline ends came to 7 bases. This sequence was found in a man in his fifties or sixties with active COVID-19. The chain uses TRBV25-1 and TRBJ2-6; weak D call: TRBD1 (5 bases). Sequenced sample: peripheral blood. The CDR3 reads CASSGQNSGANVLTF. CDR3 bases: TGTGCCAGCAGTGGACAGAACTCTGGGGCCAACGTCCTGACTTTC.